The source of this TCR beta chain is a study of CD8+ T cells in alopecia areata. cDNA reverse transcribed from extracted RNA served as the sequencing template. Only in-frame clones appear in the TCRdb table, and some are missing; sequencing was by immunoSEQ multiplex PCR. In the table there are about 180,000 clones, around 50% of which are singletons. The CDR3 runs to 12 residues. V was pared by 6 bases and J by 10 bases, with 9 bases of the junction left unmatched. The germline V gene encodes CDR1 SQVTM and CDR2 ANQGSEA. The chain uses TRBV29-1 and TRBJ2-1, with 7 positions matching TRBD2. The clonotype was recovered from a human donor with alopecia areata. Sequenced here: CD4+ T cells sorted from blood, sampled at week 0. In DNA form, the CDR3 reads TGCAGCGTCGGGGGGTGGGCTGTCGAGCAGTTCTTC. Translation gives CSVGGWAVEQFF.